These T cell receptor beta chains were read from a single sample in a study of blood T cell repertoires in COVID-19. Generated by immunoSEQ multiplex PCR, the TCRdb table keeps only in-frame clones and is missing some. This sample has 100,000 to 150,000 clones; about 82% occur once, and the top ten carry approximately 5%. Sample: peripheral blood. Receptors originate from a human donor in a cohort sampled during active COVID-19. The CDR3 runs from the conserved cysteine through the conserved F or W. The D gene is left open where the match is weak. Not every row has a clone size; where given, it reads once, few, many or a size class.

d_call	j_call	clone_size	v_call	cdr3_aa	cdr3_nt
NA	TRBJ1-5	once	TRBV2	CASSLGGTQHF	TGTGCCAGCAGTCTTGGCGGGACCCAGCATTTT
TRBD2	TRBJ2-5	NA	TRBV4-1	CASSQGRREGGETQYF	TGCGCCAGCAGCCAAGGGAGGCGGGAGGGGGGAGAGACCCAGTACTTC
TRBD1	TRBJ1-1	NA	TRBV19	CASSPRQGHTEAFF	TGTGCCAGTAGTCCGAGACAGGGGCATACTGAAGCTTTCTTT
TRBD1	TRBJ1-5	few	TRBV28	CASRKGQGGQPQHF	TGTGCCAGCAGGAAAGGACAGGGAGGTCAGCCCCAGCATTTT
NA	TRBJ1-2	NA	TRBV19	CASSETGTTYGYTF	TGTGCCAGTAGTGAAACCGGGACAACCTATGGCTACACCTTC
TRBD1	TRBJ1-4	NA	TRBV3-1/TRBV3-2	CAAGQGFNEKLFF	TGTGCCGCGGGACAGGGGTTTAATGAAAAACTGTTTTTT
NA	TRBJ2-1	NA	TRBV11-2	CASSSYVGGLYNEQFF	TGTGCCAGCAGCTCGTACGTCGGAGGACTATACAATGAGCAGTTCTTC
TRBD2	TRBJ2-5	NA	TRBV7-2	CASSSRLADTQETQYF	TGTGCCAGCAGCTCCCGACTAGCGGATACCCAAGAGACCCAGTACTTC
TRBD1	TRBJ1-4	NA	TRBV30	CAWSEGQGDEKLFF	TGTGCCTGGAGTGAGGGACAGGGCGATGAAAAACTGTTTTTT
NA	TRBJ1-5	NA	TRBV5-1	CASSPGESSNQPQHF	TGCGCCAGCAGCCCGGGAGAGTCTAGCAATCAGCCCCAGCATTTT
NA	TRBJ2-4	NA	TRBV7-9	CASSLSGRINIQYF	TGTGCCAGCAGCTTATCAGGGAGGATAAACATTCAGTACTTC
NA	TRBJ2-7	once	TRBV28	CASSSVAGSLSYEQYF	TGTGCCAGCAGTTCCGTGGCGGGATCCCTTTCCTACGAGCAGTACTTC
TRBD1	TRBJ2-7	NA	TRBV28	CASRPGQVRYEQYF	TGTGCCAGCAGACCGGGACAGGTGAGATACGAGCAGTACTTC
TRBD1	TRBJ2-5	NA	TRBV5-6	CASSLVRDSQETQYF	TGTGCCAGCAGCTTGGTACGGGACAGCCAAGAGACCCAGTACTTC
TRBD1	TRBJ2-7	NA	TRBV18	CASSPRQGSYEQYF	TGTGCCAGCTCACCCAGACAGGGGTCGTACGAGCAGTACTTC
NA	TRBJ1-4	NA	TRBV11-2	CASRRDISRLEKLFF	TGTGCCAGCCGCCGGGACATAAGCAGGTTGGAGAAACTGTTTTTT
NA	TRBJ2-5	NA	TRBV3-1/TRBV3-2	CASSPPGQETQYF	TGTGCCAGCAGCCCTCCGGGGCAAGAGACCCAGTACTTC
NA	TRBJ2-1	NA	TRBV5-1	CASSLVAGPGNEQFF	TGCGCCAGCAGCTTGGTGGCGGGTCCTGGAAATGAGCAGTTCTTC
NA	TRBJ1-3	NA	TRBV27	CASGLGNTIYF	TGTGCCAGCGGACTCGGGAACACCATATATTTT
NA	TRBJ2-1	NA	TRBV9	CASSSAGLQFF	TGTGCCAGCAGCTCCGCAGGTTTACAATTCTTC
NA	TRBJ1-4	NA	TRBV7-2	CASSTGQNEKLFF	TGTGCCAGCAGCACCGGACAAAATGAAAAACTGTTTTTT
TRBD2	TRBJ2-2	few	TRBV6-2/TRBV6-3	CASSRSGTAGELFF	TGTGCCAGCAGTCGTAGCGGGACGGCCGGGGAGCTGTTTTTT
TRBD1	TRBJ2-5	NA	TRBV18	CASSPPGQGETQYF	TGTGCCAGCTCACCGCCGGGACAGGGAGAGACCCAGTACTTC
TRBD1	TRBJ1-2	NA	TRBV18	CASSRTLGGSNYGYTF	TGTGCCAGCTCACGAACCCTAGGGGGCTCTAACTATGGCTACACCTTC
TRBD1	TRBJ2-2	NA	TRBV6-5	CASSRDREFTGELFF	TGTGCCAGCAGTCGGGACAGGGAGTTTACCGGGGAGCTGTTTTTT
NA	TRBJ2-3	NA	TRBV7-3	CASSPGTFETQYF	TGTGCCAGCAGCCCTGGGACTTTCGAAACGCAGTATTTT
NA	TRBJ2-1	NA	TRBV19	CASSIVAATYNEQFF	TGTGCCAGTAGTATAGTAGCAGCTACCTACAATGAGCAGTTCTTC
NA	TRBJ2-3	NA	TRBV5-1	CASSLRSRTPDTQYF	TGCGCCAGCAGCTTGAGGTCGCGGACTCCAGATACGCAGTATTTT
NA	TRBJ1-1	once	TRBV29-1	CSVPSGPNTEAFF	TGCAGCGTTCCATCGGGTCCCAACACTGAAGCTTTCTTT
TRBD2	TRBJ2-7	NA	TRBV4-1	CASSQAGLASSYEQYF	TGCGCCAGCAGCCAAGCCGGACTAGCGTCCTCCTACGAGCAGTACTTC
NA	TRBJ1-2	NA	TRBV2	CASTFGEARANYGYTF	TGTGCCAGCACCTTCGGGGAGGCCCGAGCTAACTATGGCTACACCTTC
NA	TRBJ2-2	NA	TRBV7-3	CASSLTGTTGELFF	TGTGCCAGCAGCTTAACAGGGACTACCGGGGAGCTGTTTTTT
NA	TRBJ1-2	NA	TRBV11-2	CASSLSSGVANYGYTF	TGTGCCAGCAGCTTATCTTCCGGGGTCGCCAACTATGGCTACACCTTC
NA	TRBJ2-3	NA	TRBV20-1	CTWADTQYF	TGCACATGGGCGGATACGCAGTATTTT
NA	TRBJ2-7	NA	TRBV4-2	CASSQGRGEQYF	TGTGCCAGCAGCCAAGGGCGGGGCGAGCAGTACTTC
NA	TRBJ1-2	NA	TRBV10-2	CASSGPGSYGYTF	TGCGCCAGCAGTGGTCCAGGTTCCTATGGCTACACCTTC
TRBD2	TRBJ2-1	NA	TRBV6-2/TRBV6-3	CASSYAHSGTSGRALYNEQFF	TGTGCCAGCAGTTACGCACACAGCGGGACTAGCGGGAGGGCCCTTTACAATGAGCAGTTCTTC
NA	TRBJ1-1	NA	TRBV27	CASQGSTEAFF	TGTGCCAGCCAGGGTAGCACTGAAGCTTTCTTT
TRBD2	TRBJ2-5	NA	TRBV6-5	CASSYSGRKETQYF	TGTGCCAGCAGTTATTCCGGGAGGAAAGAGACCCAGTACTTC
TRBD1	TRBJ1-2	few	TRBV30	CAWSAGTASNYGYTF	TGTGCCTGGAGTGCAGGGACAGCCAGTAACTATGGCTACACCTTC
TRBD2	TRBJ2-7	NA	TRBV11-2	CASSSGPGGYEQYF	TGTGCCAGCAGCTCCGGGCCGGGGGGCTACGAGCAGTACTTC
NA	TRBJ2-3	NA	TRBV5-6	CASTTDRPDTQYF	TGTGCCAGCACCACTGATCGCCCCGATACGCAGTATTTT
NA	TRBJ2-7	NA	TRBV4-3	CASSHDQSYEQYF	TGCGCCAGCAGTCACGATCAGTCTTACGAGCAGTACTTC
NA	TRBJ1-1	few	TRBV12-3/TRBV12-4	CASGLQENTEAFF	TGTGCCAGCGGCCTTCAGGAGAACACTGAAGCTTTCTTT
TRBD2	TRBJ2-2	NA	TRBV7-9	CASSLVLAGGTGELFF	TGTGCCAGCAGCTTAGTACTAGCGGGAGGCACCGGGGAGCTGTTTTTT
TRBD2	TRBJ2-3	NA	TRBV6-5	CASRLAGAHTDTQYF	TGTGCCAGCCGCCTAGCGGGAGCCCACACAGATACGCAGTATTTT
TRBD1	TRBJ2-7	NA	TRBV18	CASSPPGTGHHEQYF	TGTGCCAGCTCACCACCCGGGACAGGTCACCACGAGCAGTACTTC
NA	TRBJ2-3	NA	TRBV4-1	CASSQDRGTQAQYF	TGCGCCAGCAGCCAAGATCGGGGGACTCAGGCGCAGTATTTT
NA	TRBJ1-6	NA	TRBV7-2	CASSFPQAFNSPLHF	TGTGCCAGCAGCTTCCCCCAGGCCTTTAATTCACCCCTCCACTTT
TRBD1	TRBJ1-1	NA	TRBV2	CASSQGAHTEAFF	TGTGCCAGCAGCCAGGGGGCCCACACTGAAGCTTTCTTT
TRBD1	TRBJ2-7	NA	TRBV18	CASSPRTVDRGGQYF	TGTGCCAGCTCACCAAGGACCGTCGACAGGGGCGGGCAGTACTTC
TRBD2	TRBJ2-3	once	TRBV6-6	CASRRKPLTSGSTDTQYF	TGTGCCAGCAGACGAAAGCCCCTGACTAGCGGGAGCACAGATACGCAGTATTTT
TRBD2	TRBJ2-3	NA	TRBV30	CAWSELAGVTDTQYF	TGTGCCTGGAGTGAACTAGCGGGAGTAACAGATACGCAGTATTTT
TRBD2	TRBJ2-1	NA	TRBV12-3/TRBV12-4	CASSPGLATEQFF	TGTGCCAGCAGTCCCGGACTAGCGACTGAGCAGTTCTTC
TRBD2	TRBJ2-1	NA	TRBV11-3	CASSQGTSSGRPQQFF	TGTGCCAGCAGTCAAGGTACGTCTAGCGGGAGGCCTCAGCAGTTCTTC
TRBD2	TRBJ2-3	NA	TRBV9	CASSVRWTSGRTSTDTQYF	TGTGCCAGCAGCGTAAGATGGACTAGCGGGAGGACTAGCACAGATACGCAGTATTTT
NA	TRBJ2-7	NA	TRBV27	CASSLYLREPSYEQYF	TGTGCCAGCAGTTTATATCTCCGGGAACCCTCCTACGAGCAGTACTTC